Shown below are 30 T cell receptor beta chains from a single sample sequenced in a study of response to subunit inactivated influenza vaccine. TCRdb redid the calling of the RT-PCR reads with MiXCR, one entry per CDR3 protein. The data hold hundreds of thousands of distinct CDR3 sequences, with 12% observed a single time. Sequences were derived from PBMCs from blood, sampled on the day of vaccination. The receptor source for this set is a man in his fifties or sixties who received an inactivated influenza vaccine.

The gene calls are TRBV10-3 and TRBJ2-7, with D unclear. The CDR3 consists of 11 residues. V lost 7 bases, J lost 2 bases, and 6 bases lay in between. CDR1 is ENHRY, CDR2 SYGVKD, per germline. For the CDR3, the DNA is TGTGCCATCATGAACACCTACGAGCAGTACTTC. It codes for CAIMNTYEQYF.

The rearrangement joins TRBV4-3 to TRBJ2-7; 7 nucleotides match TRBD1. V dropped 4 bases and J dropped 1; count of bases not matched to a gene: 7. The CDR3 covers 15 residues. Per the germline V gene, CDR1 is LGHNA and CDR2 is YSLEER. CDR3 amino acids: CASSLRDSASYEQYF. The CDR3 nucleotides read TGCGCCAGCAGCCTCCGGGACAGCGCTTCCTACGAGCAGTACTTC.

Ten or more counts support this clonotype. This chain uses TRBV24-1 with TRBJ2-7; no firm D call. The CDR3 length is 12 residues. The ends were cut back, 4 bases at V and 9 bases at J, with 12 bases in the middle. CDR1 and CDR2 (germline): KGHDR, SFDVKD. The CDR3 coding sequence is TGTGCCACCAGTGACCAAGTGGGGTTGCAGTACTTC. Translation: CATSDQVGLQYF.

The J gene is TRBJ2-4, the V gene TRBV12-3 or TRBV12-4, with D tentatively TRBD1 (5 bases). V was trimmed by 6 bases and J by 0 bases, leaving 18 bases between them. The CDR3 has 17 residues. Written as DNA, the CDR3 is TGTGCCAGCAGCTCTATGACAGAGTCACTAGCCAAAAACATTCAGTACTTC. It encodes CASSSMTESLAKNIQYF.

Of note for this clonotype: One junction end disagrees with the germline gene, perhaps due to a read error. The rearrangement uses TRBV9 and TRBJ2-3, with D possibly TRBD2 on 6 matching bases. The CDR3 spans 15 residues. CDR1 and CDR2 (germline): SGDLS, YYNGEE. CDR3 sequence (DNA): TGTGCCAGCTGCGTAGAAGGCGGGAACAGGGATACGCAGTATTTT. Translation: CASCVEGGNRDTQYF.

This clonotype was detected a few times. This sequence joins TRBV15 and TRBJ2-4; TRBD1 agrees at 12 bases. The CDR3 spans 16 residues. Germline V lookup: CDR1 LNHNV, CDR2 YYDKDF (reference sequence). V lost 5 bases and J lost 5; bases outside the gene matches: 7. CDR3 bases: TGTGCCACCAGCGAATGGGACAGGGGGCTTGAAAACATTCAGTACTTC. Translated: CATSEWDRGLENIQYF.

There are a few counts of this clonotype. The CDR3 sequence is CSAWRYNQPQHF. The CDR3 DNA is TGCAGTGCCTGGCGGTACAATCAGCCCCAGCATTTT. This sequence joins TRBV20-1 and TRBJ1-5; D not certain. Trimming shortened V by 6 bases and J by 3 bases, and 9 bases separated the two germline ends. Germline loops: CDR1 DFQATT, CDR2 SNEGSKA (reference sequence). The CDR3 runs 12 residues.

This clonotype has only a few counts. The gene calls are TRBV12-3 or TRBV12-4 and TRBJ1-1; tentative D call: TRBD1 (6 bases). The CDR3 runs 16 residues. The V end was cut by 7 bases, the J end by 5 bases, with 23 bases between. Here the CDR3 DNA reads TGTGCCAGCACCGAGGCTGGGGGCTCAGTGAGGACTGAAGCTTTCTTT. This codes for CASTEAGGSVRTEAFF.

This clonotype was seen only a few times. The chain is built from TRBV19 and TRBJ1-6; D is unresolved. Germline V lookup: CDR1 LNHDA, CDR2 SQIVND (reference sequence). The CDR3 extends over 15 amino acids. The V gene lost 4 bases and the J gene lost 0 bases, with 7 bases spanning the gap. CDR3 region: CASSTRSSYNSPLHF. The CDR3 DNA follows: TGTGCCAGTAGTACACGGAGCTCCTATAATTCACCCCTCCACTTT.

This clonotype was counted between two and nine times. V is TRBV7-2 and J is TRBJ2-1; 10 nucleotides align to TRBD2. The V segment lost 3 bases and the J segment 3 bases; nucleotides outside the gene matches: 5. This CDR3 spans 16 amino acids. Per germline, CDR1 SGHTA and CDR2 FQGNSA. The CDR3 nucleotides read TGTGCCAGCAGCTTGCGGCTAGCGGGGGTCTACAATGAGCAGTTCTTC. Translation: CASSLRLAGVYNEQFF.

The sample holds a few counts of this clonotype. The chain carries TRBV13 and TRBJ2-1, with TRBD2 matching over 7 bases. The V segment lost 1 base and the J segment 9 bases; nucleotides outside the gene matches: 15. Germline values: CDR1 PRHDT, CDR2 FYEKMQ (reference sequence). This CDR3 spans 17 amino acids. Written as DNA, the CDR3 is TGTGCCAGCAGCTTAGAGGGTAGGGAGGGGCCTAGGGGTGAGCAGTTCTTC. This gives the protein CASSLEGREGPRGEQFF.

The rearrangement joins TRBV20-1 to TRBJ2-3; the D gene is possibly TRBD2 (5 bases). CDR1 is DFQATT, CDR2 SNEGSKA, per germline (reference sequence). Trimming took 2 bases from V and 0 from J, leaving 12 bases between them. The CDR3 has 15 residues. CDR3 bases: TGCAGTGCTAGACCCTCGGACTGGAGCACAGATACGCAGTATTTT. Protein sequence: CSARPSDWSTDTQYF.

The table lists this clonotype with a few counts. The J gene is TRBJ2-7, the V gene TRBV3-1; 8 bases line up with TRBD2. V was pared by 4 bases and J by 3 bases, with 11 bases of the junction left unmatched. Germline lookup yields CDR1 LGHDT and CDR2 YNNKEL (reference sequence). The CDR3 contains 16 residues. The chain's CDR3 is CASSPHSGALFYEQYF. DNA of the CDR3: TGTGCCAGCAGCCCCCATAGCGGGGCCCTCTTCTACGAGCAGTACTTC.

This clonotype was seen only a few times. The chain uses TRBV19 and TRBJ2-7; D is ambiguous. The CDR3 loop spans 15 amino acids. Trimming pared 3 bases from V and 0 bases from J, leaving 12 bases between. Per the germline V gene, CDR1 is LNHDA and CDR2 is SQIVND (reference sequence). This CDR3 reads CASSIYLDNSYEQYF. The CDR3 DNA sequence: TGTGCCAGTAGTATTTATCTTGACAACTCCTACGAGCAGTACTTC.

A few counts support this clonotype. V gene TRBV12-3 or TRBV12-4 combines with J gene TRBJ2-3; perhaps TRBD1 as D (5 bases). The CDR3 is 12 amino acids. Trimming took off 5 bases at V and 11 bases at J, with 14 bases between the two ends. This CDR3 is CASSGQGARQYF. CDR3 DNA: TGTGCCAGCAGTGGGCAGGGTGCGCGGCAGTATTTT.

This clonotype was seen repeatedly, ten times or more. This rearrangement joins TRBV5-1 to TRBJ2-3; a possible D gene is TRBD1 (5 bases). The germline V and J ends were trimmed by 0 bases and 2 bases, with 16 bases remaining between them. The CDR3 has 17 residues. Germline V gives CDR1 SGHRS, CDR2 YFSETQ. CDR3 residues: CASSLGSREYLTDTQYF. CDR3 nucleotide sequence: TGCGCCAGCAGCTTGGGAAGCAGGGAATATCTCACAGATACGCAGTATTTT.

V is TRBV4-2 and J is TRBJ2-1; a weak D match, TRBD2 (6 bases). V was trimmed by 2 bases and J by 4 bases, leaving 21 bases between them. From germline, CDR1 is LGHNA and CDR2 YNFKEQ. The CDR3 has 18 residues. The CDR3 is CASSQRRAGDLEYNEQFF. In DNA form, the CDR3 reads TGTGCCAGCAGCCAAAGGCGCGCCGGGGACTTGGAGTACAATGAGCAGTTCTTC.

The chain links TRBV12-3 or TRBV12-4 to TRBJ2-7; TRBD2 matches at 12 bases. The CDR3 contains 15 residues. Trimming cost V 6 bases and J 4 bases; bases outside gene matches: 7. The CDR3 DNA reads TGTGCCAGCAGCATCAAACTAGCGGGAGGATACGAGCAGTACTTC. Its protein is CASSIKLAGGYEQYF.

This chain uses TRBV11-2 with TRBJ2-5; 11 bases fit TRBD2. The CDR3 totals 18 residues. Germline V gene sequence: CDR1 SGHAT, CDR2 FQNNGV. V lost 1 base, J lost 1 base, and 8 bases stayed unmatched. CDR3 residues: CASSLGTSGWDLQETQYF. CDR3 sequence (DNA): TGTGCCAGCAGCTTAGGGACTAGCGGGTGGGATCTCCAAGAGACCCAGTACTTC.

Ten or more counts support this clonotype. V is TRBV5-1 and J is TRBJ2-3; tentatively, D is TRBD2 (5 bases). Trimming removed 0 bases from V and 5 bases from J, with 7 bases in between. CDR1 is SGHRS and CDR2 is YFSETQ in the germline V gene. The CDR3 runs 13 residues. CDR3 DNA: TGCGCCAGCAGCTTGGATGCGGGAGATACGCAGTATTTT. Translating it yields CASSLDAGDTQYF.

This clonotype was counted ten times or more. The chain is built from TRBV5-1 and TRBJ2-5; the match to TRBD2 covers 10 bases. The CDR3 has 14 residues. Germline values: CDR1 SGHRS, CDR2 YFSETQ. J gave up 3 bases and V 4 bases, and 3 bases lay outside the gene matches. The chain's CDR3 is CASSDGLAEETQYF. CDR3 nucleotide sequence: TGCGCCAGCAGCGACGGACTAGCGGAAGAGACCCAGTACTTC.

This chain links TRBV11-2 with TRBJ2-5; the D call may be TRBD1 or TRBD2 (5 bases each). There are 17 residues in the CDR3. The V and J ends lost 1 base and 5 bases respectively, with 20 bases between them. The germline gives CDR1 SGHAT, CDR2 FQNNGV. The CDR3 reads CASSLGVWAGTGETQYF. CDR3 nucleotide sequence: TGTGCCAGCAGCTTAGGGGTCTGGGCAGGGACGGGTGAGACCCAGTACTTC. Complete variable domain (other parts from reference TRBV11-2 and TRBJ2-5): EAGVAQSPRYKIIEKRQSVAFWCNPISGHATLYWYQQILGQGPKLLIQFQNNGVVDDSQLPKDRFSAERLKGVDSTLKIQPAKLEDSAVYLCASSLGVWAGTGETQYFGPGTRLLVL.

This clonotype was observed a handful of times. This chain links TRBV20-1 with TRBJ2-1; D is possibly TRBD1 (5 bases). The CDR3 runs to 15 residues. Germline assignment: CDR1 DFQATT and CDR2 SNEGSKA (reference sequence). V dropped 6 bases and J dropped 5 bases, with 20 bases sitting between them. Written as DNA, the CDR3 is TGCAGTGCCAATCCGACAGCCCACGAAAACAATGAGCAGTTCTTC. Amino acid sequence: CSANPTAHENNEQFF.

This clonotype was seen only a few times. The J gene is TRBJ2-1, the V gene TRBV4-2; 13 bases line up with TRBD2. J lost 4 bases, V lost 3 bases, and 3 bases had no gene match. The CDR3 consists of 16 residues. Looked up from germline, CDR1 is LGHNA and CDR2 is YNFKEQ. The CDR3 loop reads CASSQGTSGTYNEQFF. CDR3 DNA: TGTGCCAGCAGCCAGGGGACTAGCGGGACTTACAATGAGCAGTTCTTC.

This clonotype came up many times. This chain joins TRBV7-9 and TRBJ1-2, with a weak D call TRBD1 (5 bases). The CDR3 length is 15 residues. Germline V gene lookup returns CDR1 SEHNR and CDR2 FQNEAQ (reference sequence). Trimming shortened V by 5 bases and J by 4 bases, and 17 bases separated the two germline ends. The CDR3 protein is CASSQTGTMIYGYTF. DNA of the CDR3: TGTGCCAGCAGCCAAACCGGGACGATGATCTATGGCTACACCTTC.

The rearrangement uses TRBV27 and TRBJ2-3; 7 bases agree with TRBD2. This CDR3 contains 17 residues. Germline V CDR1 and CDR2: MNHEY, SMNVEV (reference sequence). Unmatched junction bases numbered 16, after V lost 5 bases and J lost 5 bases. The DNA of the CDR3 is TGTGCCAGCAGTCCAGACACTAGCGTCTTCGGGGAAGATACGCAGTATTTT. Encoded protein: CASSPDTSVFGEDTQYF.

Many counts were recorded for this clonotype. The CDR3 nucleotides are TGTGCCAGCAGGTCTCCCCTGACAGATACGCAGTATTTT. Encoded protein: CASRSPLTDTQYF. J is TRBJ2-3 and V is TRBV28; D is uncertain. Trimming shortened V by 6 bases and J by 3 bases, and 10 bases separated the two germline ends. The CDR3 has 13 residues. Per germline, CDR1 MDHEN and CDR2 SYDVKM.

This clonotype was counted at least ten times. Here the CDR3 reads CATSGGQSSYNEQFF. As DNA, the CDR3 is TGTGCCACCAGCGGGGGACAAAGCTCCTACAATGAGCAGTTCTTC. The chain employs TRBV15 and TRBJ2-1, with D perhaps matching TRBD1 (6 bases). Germline-derived CDR1 and CDR2 are LNHNV and YYDKDF (reference sequence). CDR3 length equals 15 residues. Between the trimmed V and J ends, which lost 5 bases and 0 bases, there was a span of 11 bases.

The V gene is TRBV11-2, the J gene TRBJ2-7; D is uncertain. The V end lost 5 bases, the J end lost 3 bases, and 14 bases lay between the germline ends. This CDR3 comprises 14 residues. The germline CDR1 and CDR2 sequences are SGHAT and FQNNGV. The CDR3 DNA is TGTGCCAGCAGCACCCTATCCAGTAGCTACGAGCAGTACTTC. It yields the protein CASSTLSSSYEQYF.

The CDR3 sequence: CASSLGWSYNEQFF. CDR3 sequence (DNA): TGTGCCAGCAGTTTAGGGTGGTCCTACAATGAGCAGTTCTTC. The chain employs TRBV6-5 and TRBJ2-1; no firm D call. The CDR3 has 14 residues. CDR1 is MNHEY and CDR2 is SVGAGI in the germline V gene. V lost 4 bases and J 1 base, leaving 8 bases between the germline ends.